A selection of T cell receptor beta chains follows, all from one sample in a study of CD8 T cells in Susac syndrome. TCRdb recomputed calls from the immunoSEQ multiplex PCR reads with MiXCR, one row per CDR3 protein. This sample carries about 250,000 distinct CDR3 sequences, approximately 92% of them seen once, and the ten largest clones take around 0.07%. The source material was CD4+ T cells from PBMCs. The receptor set was obtained from a human donor with multiple sclerosis. Each CDR3 is given with its conserved first and last residue. A D gene is named only where the DNA matches it firmly. Not every row has a clone size; where given, it reads once, few, many or a size class.

v_call: TRBV4-1; d_call: .; clone_size: once; j_call: TRBJ1-2; cdr3_aa: CASSQPRTTNYGYTF; cdr3_nt: TGCGCCAGCAGCCAACCCCGGACTACTAACTATGGCTACACCTTC
v_call: TRBV5-6; d_call: TRBD1; clone_size: .; j_call: TRBJ1-3; cdr3_aa: CASSLPTLTGGSGNTIYF; cdr3_nt: TGTGCCAGCAGCTTACCAACACTGACAGGGGGCTCTGGAAACACCATATATTTT
v_call: TRBV5-1; d_call: TRBD2; clone_size: .; j_call: TRBJ2-2; cdr3_aa: CASSFNGLAGGPDDTGELFF; cdr3_nt: TGCGCCAGCAGCTTTAACGGACTAGCGGGAGGGCCCGACGACACCGGGGAGCTGTTTTTT
v_call: TRBV5-1; d_call: .; clone_size: .; j_call: TRBJ2-1; cdr3_aa: CASSTVYNEQFF; cdr3_nt: TGCGCCAGCAGCACCGTGTACAATGAGCAGTTCTTC
v_call: TRBV6-2/TRBV6-3; d_call: .; clone_size: .; j_call: TRBJ1-1; cdr3_aa: CASSYAHTEAFF; cdr3_nt: TGTGCCAGCAGTTACGCCCACACTGAAGCTTTCTTT
v_call: TRBV7-8; d_call: .; clone_size: .; j_call: TRBJ2-5; cdr3_aa: CASSFLIGEQETQYF; cdr3_nt: TGTGCCAGCAGCTTCTTAATTGGGGAACAAGAGACCCAGTACTTC
v_call: TRBV19; d_call: .; clone_size: .; j_call: TRBJ2-5; cdr3_aa: CASGLTGNQETQYF; cdr3_nt: TGTGCCAGTGGCCTTACAGGGAACCAAGAGACCCAGTACTTC
v_call: TRBV7-9; d_call: .; clone_size: .; j_call: TRBJ1-1; cdr3_aa: CASSLARQLNTEAFF; cdr3_nt: TGTGCCAGCAGCTTAGCCCGACAGTTGAACACTGAAGCTTTCTTT
v_call: TRBV2; d_call: .; clone_size: .; j_call: TRBJ2-7; cdr3_aa: CASLPNGPSYEQYF; cdr3_nt: TGTGCCAGCTTACCCAATGGGCCCTCCTACGAGCAGTACTTC
v_call: TRBV20-1; d_call: .; clone_size: .; j_call: TRBJ1-5; cdr3_aa: CSARDVGLDQPQHF; cdr3_nt: TGCAGTGCTAGAGATGTGGGTCTAGATCAGCCCCAGCATTTT
v_call: TRBV15; d_call: .; clone_size: once; j_call: TRBJ1-2; cdr3_aa: CATSGTGDSHWGYTF; cdr3_nt: TGTGCCACCAGCGGTACGGGAGACAGCCACTGGGGCTACACCTTC
v_call: TRBV9; d_call: .; clone_size: .; j_call: TRBJ1-5; cdr3_aa: CASSVSGNSNQPQHF; cdr3_nt: TGTGCCAGCAGCGTATCAGGAAATAGCAATCAGCCCCAGCATTTT
v_call: TRBV28; d_call: .; clone_size: .; j_call: TRBJ2-2; cdr3_aa: CASSLTSPRELFF; cdr3_nt: TGTGCCAGCAGTTTAACTAGCCCCAGGGAGCTGTTTTTT
v_call: TRBV6-5; d_call: .; clone_size: .; j_call: TRBJ1-1; cdr3_aa: CASSYRQTNTEAFF; cdr3_nt: TGTGCCAGCAGTTACCGGCAGACGAACACTGAAGCTTTCTTT
v_call: TRBV2; d_call: .; clone_size: .; j_call: TRBJ1-5; cdr3_aa: CASKGGLNQPQHF; cdr3_nt: TGTGCCAGCAAGGGAGGGCTTAATCAGCCCCAGCATTTT
v_call: TRBV14; d_call: TRBD1; clone_size: once; j_call: TRBJ1-4; cdr3_aa: CASSQETGHNEKLFF; cdr3_nt: TGTGCCAGCAGCCAAGAGACAGGGCATAATGAAAAACTGTTTTTT
v_call: TRBV19; d_call: TRBD2; clone_size: .; j_call: TRBJ2-7; cdr3_aa: CASSIDLAGASYEQYF; cdr3_nt: TGTGCCAGTAGTATAGATCTAGCGGGGGCATCCTACGAGCAGTACTTC
v_call: TRBV7-8; d_call: TRBD1; clone_size: .; j_call: TRBJ2-6; cdr3_aa: CASSFFNRGSSGANVLTF; cdr3_nt: TGTGCCAGCAGCTTCTTTAACAGGGGCTCATCTGGGGCCAACGTCCTGACTTTC
v_call: TRBV7-2; d_call: .; clone_size: .; j_call: TRBJ1-2; cdr3_aa: CASSQTNRYGYTF; cdr3_nt: TGTGCCAGCAGCCAGACAAACCGCTATGGCTACACCTTC
v_call: TRBV7-9; d_call: TRBD1; clone_size: .; j_call: TRBJ1-3; cdr3_aa: CASSSLDREFTIYF; cdr3_nt: TGTGCCAGCAGCTCCCTGGACAGGGAGTTCACCATATATTTT
v_call: TRBV27; d_call: TRBD1; clone_size: .; j_call: TRBJ1-1; cdr3_aa: CASKARQGVGNTEAFF; cdr3_nt: TGTGCCAGCAAGGCGCGACAGGGGGTCGGGAACACTGAAGCTTTCTTT
v_call: TRBV27; d_call: .; clone_size: .; j_call: TRBJ1-1; cdr3_aa: CASSFRGVAEAFF; cdr3_nt: TGTGCCAGCAGTTTCAGAGGGGTCGCTGAAGCTTTCTTT
v_call: TRBV20-1; d_call: .; clone_size: .; j_call: TRBJ2-7; cdr3_aa: CSAQARGSYEQYF; cdr3_nt: TGCAGTGCCCAGGCCAGGGGCTCCTACGAGCAGTACTTC
v_call: TRBV6-1; d_call: .; clone_size: .; j_call: TRBJ1-1; cdr3_aa: CASAVEGAEAFF; cdr3_nt: TGTGCCAGCGCAGTCGAGGGCGCTGAAGCTTTCTTT
v_call: TRBV24-1; d_call: .; clone_size: once; j_call: TRBJ1-2; cdr3_aa: CATSQTANYGYTF; cdr3_nt: TGTGCCACCAGTCAAACAGCTAACTATGGCTACACCTTC
v_call: TRBV2; d_call: .; clone_size: .; j_call: TRBJ1-5; cdr3_aa: CASSEAGLVHSNQPQHF; cdr3_nt: TGTGCCAGCAGTGAAGCCGGACTTGTCCATAGCAATCAGCCCCAGCATTTT
v_call: TRBV18; d_call: .; clone_size: .; j_call: TRBJ1-4; cdr3_aa: CASSKGRSNEKLFF; cdr3_nt: TGTGCCAGCTCAAAGGGCAGGAGCAATGAAAAACTGTTTTTT
v_call: TRBV6-6; d_call: TRBD2; clone_size: .; j_call: TRBJ2-5; cdr3_aa: CASSSPQRGGLETQYF; cdr3_nt: TGTGCCAGCAGTTCTCCCCAGCGGGGGGGCTTAGAGACCCAGTACTTC
v_call: TRBV27; d_call: .; clone_size: .; j_call: TRBJ2-3; cdr3_aa: CASSLFRGGGDTQYF; cdr3_nt: TGTGCCAGCAGTTTATTCAGGGGAGGAGGGGATACGCAGTATTTT
v_call: TRBV4-1; d_call: TRBD2; clone_size: once; j_call: TRBJ2-3; cdr3_aa: CASSHPRGLAGAGTDTQYF; cdr3_nt: TGCGCCAGCAGCCACCCGCGGGGACTAGCGGGGGCCGGCACAGATACGCAGTATTTT